The subject of this entry is one T cell receptor beta chain. The source of the sample is a study of blood T cell repertoires in COVID-19. Study background: Specimens from acute and convalescent COVID-19 originated in the United States, Italy and Spain. PBMCs, B-cell-depleted T cells, or T cells provided the cDNA or gDNA that made up the material.

Authors' data handling: Reference gene primer amplification yielded estimated nucleated cell counts. Repertoires were generated with immunoSEQ multiplex PCR, while TCRdb's copy carries only in-frame clones and drops some. The D gene and trimming were derived from the DNA, and the V and J assignments and clone size from that table. The data hold 120,000 to 150,000 clones, with about nine tenths observed a single time. The CDR3 has 16 residues. Looked up from germline, CDR1 is SGDLS and CDR2 is YYNGEE. V was trimmed by 3 bases and J by 7 bases, leaving 17 bases between them. The receptor was isolated from a human donor in a cohort sampled during active COVID-19. The chain links TRBV9 to TRBJ1-6, with D maybe TRBD1 (6 bases). Sequencing was done on a sample of peripheral blood. CDR3 DNA sequence: TGTGCCAGCAGCGCGGTGGGGGGGGCGAGGAATTCACCCCTCCACTTT. It translates to CASSAVGGARNSPLHF.